This entry describes one T cell receptor (beta chain). The germline V gene encodes CDR1 MGHRA and CDR2 YSYEKL. The V end lost 0 bases, the J end lost 0 bases, and 9 bases lay between the germline ends. CDR3 length equals 15 residues. In the original workflow: Amplification of reference gene primers provided the estimated nucleated cell counts. Some clones are missing from TCRdb's copy, which holds only in-frame ones; the method was immunoSEQ multiplex PCR. V and J calls and clone size follow that table, whereas D and trimming were derived from the DNA. This table has about 51,000 clones, about four fifths appearing once. The data stem from a study of blood T cell repertoires in COVID-19. Study context: Sites in the United States, Italy and Spain provided acute and convalescent COVID-19 samples. PBMCs, B-cell-depleted T cells, or T cells provided the cDNA or gDNA that made up the material.

The rearrangement joins TRBV4-1 to TRBJ2-7; the D is unclear. The sample taken for sequencing was peripheral blood. The clonotype was recovered from a middle-aged man with acute or convalescent COVID-19. CDR3 protein: CASSQDLGSSYEQYF. The DNA for the CDR3 is TGCGCCAGCAGCCAAGATCTGGGCAGCTCCTACGAGCAGTACTTC.